This TCR beta chain was sequenced for a study of CD8 T cells in ankylosing spondylitis (dated by TCRdb to about 2017). With regard to the full study: The study profiled T cell receptor beta repertoires in healthy donors and ankylosing spondylitis patients to find disease-linked TCR variants. The whole study cohort included over a hundred healthy donors and 20 to 30 ankylosing spondylitis patients. Samples of peripheral blood were taken, and for ankylosing spondylitis patients, synovial fluid was collected as well.

Data came from an Illumina HiSeq 2500. Quantitative 5'-RACE with molecular barcodes was the method used to prepare the TCR beta libraries. The authors processed their data as follows. A new computational method based on a probabilistic model of VDJ rearrangement was used to identify disease-linked TCR variants. TCRdb's own reprocessing of the public reads used fastp at Q25 and MiXCR and kept productive beta chains. A single entry per CDR3 protein holds the most common genes and DNA from its merged rows. In this record, the V and J calls reflect TCRdb's handling and not the investigators' own analysis. The sample includes fewer than 550,000 distinct CDR3 sequences, with approximately 5% observed a single time. The ten largest make up under 4.5% of the sample. This clonotype was recorded many times. Its binding antigen is unknown. No quality values exist for individual bases; no much larger clone is one base distant.

Spanning cysteine to phenylalanine, the CDR3 consists of 16 amino acids. This entry keeps only the CDR3 DNA: 48 bases, framed from base 1. V is cut back by 6 bases and J by 1 base, with 8 bases in the junction unmatched. From a lookup of the germline V gene, CDR1 and CDR2 are KGHDR and SFDVKD. Summary of the overall study and its limitations: Some motif variants were previously reported in synovial fluid and blood of reactive arthritis patients, suggesting common disease-initiation mechanisms. A CD8+ phenotype was shown by the disease-linked clones, which were found at relatively low frequencies in peripheral blood. A TCR beta motif made up of under ten highly homologous amino acid variants appeared to be characteristic of blood from ankylosing spondylitis patients. Significant enrichment of the disease-linked clones was reported in matched synovial fluid samples from ankylosing spondylitis patients.

The TCR comes from a male donor with ankylosing spondylitis. Here the chain combines TRBV24-1 and TRBJ2-1; 7 nucleotides in the junction match TRBD2. Source material: blood, either unsorted or a sorted T cell fraction (not recorded which). The CDR3 region reads CATSSAGVRSYNEQFF. The nucleotide sequence is TGTGCCACCAGTAGTGCGGGAGTAAGGTCCTACAATGAGCAGTTCTTC.